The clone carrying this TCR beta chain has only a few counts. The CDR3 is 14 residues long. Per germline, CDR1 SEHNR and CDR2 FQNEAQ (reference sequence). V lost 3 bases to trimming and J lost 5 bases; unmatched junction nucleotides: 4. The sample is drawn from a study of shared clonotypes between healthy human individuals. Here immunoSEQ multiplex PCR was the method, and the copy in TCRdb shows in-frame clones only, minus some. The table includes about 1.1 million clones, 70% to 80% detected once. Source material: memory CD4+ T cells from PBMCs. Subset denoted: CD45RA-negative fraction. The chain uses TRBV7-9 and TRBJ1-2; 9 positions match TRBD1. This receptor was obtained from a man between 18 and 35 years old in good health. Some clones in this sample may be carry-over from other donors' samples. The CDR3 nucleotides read TGTGCCAGCAGCTTTGACAGGGGGAAGTATGGCTACACCTTC. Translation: CASSFDRGKYGYTF.